Sequencing of this T cell receptor beta chain was carried out in a study of T cells in Graves' hyperthyroidism and ophthalmopathy (dated by TCRdb to the late 2010s). Regarding the study in general: Peripheral blood samples were taken at the time of initial diagnosis, prior to any treatment. Once sampling was done, hyperthyroidism patients were given methimazole at a starting dose of 30 mg daily, whereas ophthalmopathy patients were given high-dose intravenous methylprednisolone. The roughly 90 discovery patients were divided at random into training and test sets in a 7:3 ratio. Thyroid tissue and blood T-cell repertoires from six Graves' hyperthyroidism patients were also compared in the study. According to the paper, TCR Vbeta CDR3 sequencing was carried out on 135 peripheral blood samples, which came from 40 to 45 ophthalmopathy, 70 to 80 hyperthyroidism and around 17 progressor patients. Whether ophthalmopathy could be predicted prospectively was tested in an independent validation cohort made up of roughly 19 hyperthyroidism patients plus 17 patients who later progressed to ophthalmopathy. To identify TCR V-J signatures that set the groups apart, the researchers used a discovery cohort of 100 or so patients, made up of 40 to 45 with Graves' ophthalmopathy and about 59 with stable Graves' hyperthyroidism. The full study reports these points: In validation, the model predicted progression to ophthalmopathy with approximately 71% sensitivity and over 72% specificity, a median of 6.5 months before onset. Blood samples also contained most of the expanded thyroid clonotypes (frequency above 0.001), which suggests that blood repertoires may reflect thyroid immune responses. A 13 V-J signature model separated ophthalmopathy from stable hyperthyroidism, with approximately 87% sensitivity and roughly 81% specificity in cross-validation and 80%/75% in testing. Sample size was not statistically predetermined, and blinding of investigators to group allocation was not performed.

CDR3 length: 15 amino acids, cysteine to phenylalanine. Just CDR3 DNA is preserved here, 45 bases in frame from base 1. The CDR1 and CDR2 encoded by the germline V gene are MDHEN and SYDVKM. The trim is 6 bases for V and 2 bases for J, with a gap of 14 bases between the germline ends. TCR beta CDR3 regions were amplified from RNA transcripts. A first-round RT-PCR of the TCR CDR3 used the HTBI primer set with the Qiagen OneStep RT-PCR kit. The libraries were constructed in a second round of multiplex PCR and then size-selected and purified. Sequencing of the libraries was done on an Illumina HiSeq2000 using paired-end 100 bp reads. The published analysis was carried out like this. SOAPnuke was used to process the raw data, throwing out any read that contained adapters or uncalled bases, had a mean Phred below 15, or lacked an exact constant-primer or identifier match. High-quality paired reads were merged using COPE v1.2.5, and each unique nucleotide sequence was defined as a clonotype. MiTCR v1.1 was used to align the clonotypes against IMGT TRBV, TRBD and TRBJ reference segments. Analysis was restricted to V-J combinations with a frequency above 0.0001, which covered about 99% of repertoires. A TCS score was defined as the ratio of F50 (clonal expansion) to E x V (chaos), with BLOSUM62-based TCRdist applied between CDR3 peptides within each V-J. Welch's t-statistics and random forest reduced roughly 500 V-J features to about 13, which were used in a naive Bayes classifier (R e1071). The public reads were run again by TCRdb, first through fastp at Q25 and then through MiXCR, and only productive beta chains were kept. When rows share a CDR3 protein, they turn into one entry using the most common DNA and genes. In this record, the V and J calls reflect TCRdb's handling and not the investigators' own analysis. In this sample the table shows around 280,000 distinct CDR3 sequences, 13% of which occur a single time. Of the sample, more than 7.5% is held by the ten largest clones.

Remarks on this clonotype: Its antigen specificity is not known. No base-level quality is on record; no much larger clone is a single base apart.

Hyperthyroidism patients were aged 18 to 65 years and newly diagnosed, with disease duration of less than 2 months. The study excluded patients with uncontrolled infections, other autoimmune diseases, pregnancy or lactation. Diagnoses were based on clinical symptoms, serum thyroxine and TRAb, thyroid ultrasound and orbital computed tomography. For progressor patients, blood was drawn at the first diagnosis of hyperthyroidism, before any ophthalmopathy symptoms had appeared. Ficoll-Paque density gradient centrifugation was used to isolate PBMCs from under 11 ml of fresh peripheral blood. Progressor patients were first diagnosed with Graves' hyperthyroidism and then developed ophthalmopathy during follow-up. Trizol reagent was used to extract total RNA, and RNA quality was then checked on an Agilent 2100 Bioanalyzer.

The source of this sequence is a woman aged 25 to 39 with Graves' hyperthyroidism that later progressed to Graves' ophthalmopathy. Sequencing was carried out using blood. Recombination joined TRBV28 with TRBJ1-5; no D gene call is confident. The CDR3 has the sequence CASSGGDDGNQPQHF. In nucleotide form, the sequence is TGTGCCAGCAGCGGTGGGGATGATGGCAATCAGCCCCAGCATTTT.